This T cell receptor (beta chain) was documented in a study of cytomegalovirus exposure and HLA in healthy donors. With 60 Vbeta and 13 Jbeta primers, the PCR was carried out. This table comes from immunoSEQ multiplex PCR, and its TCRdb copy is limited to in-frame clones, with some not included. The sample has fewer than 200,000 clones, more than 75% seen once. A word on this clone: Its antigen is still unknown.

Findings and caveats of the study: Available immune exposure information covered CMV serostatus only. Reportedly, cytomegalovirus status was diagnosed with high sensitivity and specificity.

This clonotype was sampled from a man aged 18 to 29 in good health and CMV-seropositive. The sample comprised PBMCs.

CDR3 region: CATETSGEADTQYF. CDR3 bases: TGTGCCACCGAGACTAGCGGGGAGGCAGATACGCAGTATTTT. The rearrangement joins TRBV2 to TRBJ2-3, with TRBD2 matching 11 bases. Germline trimming cut 10 bases from V and 4 bases from J; bases unmatched to any gene: 7. The length of the CDR3 is 14 residues. The germline V gene encodes CDR1 SNHLY and CDR2 FYNNEI.